The clone carrying this TCR beta chain has at least ten counts. Its antigen is currently unknown. The germline V gene encodes CDR1 LNHDA and CDR2 SQIVND (reference sequence). The CDR3 is 19 residues long. V shed 7 bases, J shed 0 bases, and the junction held 18 bases outside the gene matches. The sample comes from a study of spatial heterogeneity in lung cancer. Findings and caveats of the study: Expanded tumor TCRs that were ubiquitous appeared in blood more at resection than follow-up.

Time point meaning: sample taken at primary tumor resection. Unsorted whole RNA from tumor, nontumor lung or frozen PBMC underwent sequencing. TCRdb reprocessed the 5' RACE reads via MiXCR and lists one record per CDR3 protein. The data contain fewer than 12,000 distinct CDR3 sequences, about 8.6% of them singletons. The rearrangement links TRBV19 to TRBJ1-3, with 7 bases that match TRBD1. This specimen consisted of PBMCs, obtained at surgery. This receptor was taken from a male donor with early-stage non-small cell lung cancer. CDR3 DNA: TGTGCCAGTACCATCGGGGACAGTTACCATTTGAACTCTGGAAACACCATATATTTT. It specifies CASTIGDSYHLNSGNTIYF.